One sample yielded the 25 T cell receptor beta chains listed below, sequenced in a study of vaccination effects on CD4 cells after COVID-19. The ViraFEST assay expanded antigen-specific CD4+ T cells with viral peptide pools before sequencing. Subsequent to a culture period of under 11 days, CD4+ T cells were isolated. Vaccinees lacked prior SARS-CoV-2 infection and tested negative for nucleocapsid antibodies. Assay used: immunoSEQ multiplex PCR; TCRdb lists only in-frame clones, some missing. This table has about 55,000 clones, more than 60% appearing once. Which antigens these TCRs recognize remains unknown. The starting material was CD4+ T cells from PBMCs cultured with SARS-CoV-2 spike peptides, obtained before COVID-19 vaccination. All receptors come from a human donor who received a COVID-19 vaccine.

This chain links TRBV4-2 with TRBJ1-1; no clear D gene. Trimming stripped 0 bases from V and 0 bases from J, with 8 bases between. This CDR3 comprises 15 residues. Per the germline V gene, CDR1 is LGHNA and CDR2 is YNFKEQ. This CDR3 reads CASSQESGLNTEAFF. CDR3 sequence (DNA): TGTGCCAGCAGCCAAGAGTCAGGTTTGAACACTGAAGCTTTCTTT.

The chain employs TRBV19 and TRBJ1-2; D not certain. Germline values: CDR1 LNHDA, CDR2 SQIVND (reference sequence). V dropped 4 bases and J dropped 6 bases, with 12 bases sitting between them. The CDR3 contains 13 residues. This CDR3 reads CASSTMGGHGYTF. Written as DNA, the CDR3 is TGTGCCAGTAGTACCATGGGAGGTCATGGCTACACCTTC. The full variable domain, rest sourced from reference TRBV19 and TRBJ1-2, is DGGITQSPKYLFRKEGQNVTLSCEQNLNHDAMYWYRQDPGQGLRLIYYSQIVNDFQKGDIAEGYSVSREKKESFPLTVTSAQKNPTAFYLCASSTMGGHGYTFGSGTRLTVV.

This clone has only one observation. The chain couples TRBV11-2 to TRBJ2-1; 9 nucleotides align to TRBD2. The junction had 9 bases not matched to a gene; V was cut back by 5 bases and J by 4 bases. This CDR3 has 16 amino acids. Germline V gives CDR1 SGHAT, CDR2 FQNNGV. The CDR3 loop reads CASSPNSGLAYNEQFF. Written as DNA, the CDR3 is TGTGCCAGCAGCCCCAATTCGGGACTAGCATACAATGAGCAGTTCTTC. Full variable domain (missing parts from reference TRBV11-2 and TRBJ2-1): EAGVAQSPRYKIIEKRQSVAFWCNPISGHATLYWYQQILGQGPKLLIQFQNNGVVDDSQLPKDRFSAERLKGVDSTLKIQPAKLEDSAVYLCASSPNSGLAYNEQFFGPGTRLTVL.

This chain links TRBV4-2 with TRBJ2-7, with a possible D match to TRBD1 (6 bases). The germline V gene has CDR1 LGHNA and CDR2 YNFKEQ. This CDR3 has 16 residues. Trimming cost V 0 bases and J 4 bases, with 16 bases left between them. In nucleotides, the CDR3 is TGTGCCAGCAGCCAAGAAACGGGATTGAGGGGGTACGAGCAGTACTTC. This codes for CASSQETGLRGYEQYF.

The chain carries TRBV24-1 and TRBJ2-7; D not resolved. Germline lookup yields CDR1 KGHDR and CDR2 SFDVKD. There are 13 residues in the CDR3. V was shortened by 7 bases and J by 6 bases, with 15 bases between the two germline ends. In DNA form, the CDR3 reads TGTGCCACCAGCACTCCGGGTAGGACCGAGCAGTACTTC. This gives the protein CATSTPGRTEQYF.

CDR3 bases: TGTGCCAGCAGCGCTCGGACTAGCAGCCCCTACGAGCAGTACTTC. This encodes CASSARTSSPYEQYF. This sequence joins TRBV5-4 and TRBJ2-7; TRBD2 aligns across 8 bases. CDR1 and CDR2 from the germline V gene are SGHNT and YYREEE (reference sequence). The V and J ends lost 4 bases and 2 bases, in that order; junction bases with no gene match: 8. CDR3 length: 15 residues.

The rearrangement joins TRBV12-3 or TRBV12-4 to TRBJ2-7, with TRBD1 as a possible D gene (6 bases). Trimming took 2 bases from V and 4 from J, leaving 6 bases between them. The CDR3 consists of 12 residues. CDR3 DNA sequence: TGTGCCAGCAGTTTAAGGGGGTACGAGCAGTACTTC. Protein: CASSLRGYEQYF.

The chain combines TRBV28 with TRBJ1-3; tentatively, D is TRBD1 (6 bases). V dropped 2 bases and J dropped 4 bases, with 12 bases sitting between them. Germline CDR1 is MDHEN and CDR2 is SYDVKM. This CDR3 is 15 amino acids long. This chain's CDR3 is CASSLPGVRGNTIYF. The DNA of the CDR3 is TGTGCCAGCAGTTTACCAGGGGTCCGCGGAAACACCATATATTTT.

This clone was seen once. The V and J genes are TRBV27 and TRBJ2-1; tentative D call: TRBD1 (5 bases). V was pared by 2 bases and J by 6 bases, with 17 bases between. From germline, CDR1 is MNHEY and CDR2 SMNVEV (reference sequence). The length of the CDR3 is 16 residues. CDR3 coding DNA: TGTGCCAGCAGTTTACTTACATTAGTAGGGGTCAATGAGCAGTTCTTC. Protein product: CASSLLTLVGVNEQFF.

The chain's CDR3 is CAWSQGYGYTF. CDR3 coding DNA: TGTGCCTGGAGTCAGGGTTATGGCTACACCTTC. This chain connects TRBV30 to TRBJ1-2, with D possibly TRBD1 on 5 matching bases. V was trimmed by 2 bases and J by 5 bases, leaving 6 bases between them. CDR1 and CDR2 from the germline V gene are GTSNPN and SVGIG (reference sequence). The CDR3 totals 11 residues.

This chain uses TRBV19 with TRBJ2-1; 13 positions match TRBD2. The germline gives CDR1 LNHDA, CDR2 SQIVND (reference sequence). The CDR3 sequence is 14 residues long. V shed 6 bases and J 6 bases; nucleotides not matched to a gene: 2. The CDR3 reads CASRRTSGSNEQFF. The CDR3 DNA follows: TGTGCCAGTAGGCGGACTAGCGGGAGCAATGAGCAGTTCTTC.

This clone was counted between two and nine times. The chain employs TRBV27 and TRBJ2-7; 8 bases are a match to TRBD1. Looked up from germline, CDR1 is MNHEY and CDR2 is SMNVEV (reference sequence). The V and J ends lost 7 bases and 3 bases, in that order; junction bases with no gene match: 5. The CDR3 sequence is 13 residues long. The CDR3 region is CASKGQGVYEQYF. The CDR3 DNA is TGTGCCAGCAAAGGACAGGGAGTCTACGAGCAGTACTTC.

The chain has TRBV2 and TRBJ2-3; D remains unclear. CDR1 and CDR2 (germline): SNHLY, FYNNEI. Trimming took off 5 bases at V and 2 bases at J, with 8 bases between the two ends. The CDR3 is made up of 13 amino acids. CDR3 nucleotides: TGTGCCAGCAGTCCTGACCTCACAGATACGCAGTATTTT. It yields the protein CASSPDLTDTQYF.

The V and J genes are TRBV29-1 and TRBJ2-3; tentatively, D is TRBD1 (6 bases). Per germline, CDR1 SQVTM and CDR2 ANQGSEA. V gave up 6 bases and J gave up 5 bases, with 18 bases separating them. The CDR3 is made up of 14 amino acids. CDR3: CSVAQGSRGDTQYF. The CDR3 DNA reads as TGCAGCGTGGCTCAGGGGTCGAGGGGAGATACGCAGTATTTT.

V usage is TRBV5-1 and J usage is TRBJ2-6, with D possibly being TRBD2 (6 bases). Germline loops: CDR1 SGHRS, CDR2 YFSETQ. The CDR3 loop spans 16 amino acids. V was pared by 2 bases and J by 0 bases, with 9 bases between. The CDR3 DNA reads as TGCGCCAGCAGCTTACGCGGGAACTCTGGGGCCAACGTCCTGACTTTC. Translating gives CASSLRGNSGANVLTF.

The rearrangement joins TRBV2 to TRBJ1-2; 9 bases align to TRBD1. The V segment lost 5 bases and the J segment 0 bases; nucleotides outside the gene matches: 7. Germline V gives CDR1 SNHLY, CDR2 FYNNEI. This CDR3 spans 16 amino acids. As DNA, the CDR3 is TGTGCCAGCAGTCGCCAACAGGGGGCTGCTAACTATGGCTACACCTTC. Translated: CASSRQQGAANYGYTF.

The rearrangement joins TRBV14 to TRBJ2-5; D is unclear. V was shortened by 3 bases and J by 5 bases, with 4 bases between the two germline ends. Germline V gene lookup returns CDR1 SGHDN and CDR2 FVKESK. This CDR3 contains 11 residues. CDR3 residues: CASSHTETQYF. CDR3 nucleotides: TGTGCCAGCAGCCACACGGAGACCCAGTACTTC.

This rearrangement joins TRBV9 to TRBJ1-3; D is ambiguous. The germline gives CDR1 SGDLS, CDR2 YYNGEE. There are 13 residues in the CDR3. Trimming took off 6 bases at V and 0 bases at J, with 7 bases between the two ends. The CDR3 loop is CASKATSGNTIYF. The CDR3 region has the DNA TGTGCCAGCAAGGCCACCTCTGGAAACACCATATATTTT.

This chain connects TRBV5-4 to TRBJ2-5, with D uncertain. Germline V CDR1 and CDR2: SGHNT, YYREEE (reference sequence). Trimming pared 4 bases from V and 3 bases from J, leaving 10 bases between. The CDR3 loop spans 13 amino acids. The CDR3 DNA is TGTGCCAGCAGCCGTGTCACTGAAGAGACCCAGTACTTC. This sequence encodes CASSRVTEETQYF.

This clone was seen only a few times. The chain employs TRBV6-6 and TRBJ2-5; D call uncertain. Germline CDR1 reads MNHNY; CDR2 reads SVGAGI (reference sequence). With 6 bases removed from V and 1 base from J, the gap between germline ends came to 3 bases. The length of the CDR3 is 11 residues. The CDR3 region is CASSPQETQYF. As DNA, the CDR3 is TGTGCCAGCAGCCCCCAAGAGACCCAGTACTTC.

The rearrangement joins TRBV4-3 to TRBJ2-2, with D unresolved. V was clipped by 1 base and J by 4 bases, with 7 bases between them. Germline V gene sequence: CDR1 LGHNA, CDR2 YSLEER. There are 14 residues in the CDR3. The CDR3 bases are TGCGCCAGCAGCCAAGGATGGTTCACCGGGGAGCTGTTTTTT. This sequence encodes CASSQGWFTGELFF.

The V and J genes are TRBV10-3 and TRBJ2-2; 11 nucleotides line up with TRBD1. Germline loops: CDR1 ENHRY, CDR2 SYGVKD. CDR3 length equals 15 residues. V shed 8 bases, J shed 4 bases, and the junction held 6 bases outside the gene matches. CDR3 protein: CAIGSGTGGTGELFF. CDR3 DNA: TGTGCCATCGGATCCGGGACAGGGGGCACCGGGGAGCTGTTTTTT.

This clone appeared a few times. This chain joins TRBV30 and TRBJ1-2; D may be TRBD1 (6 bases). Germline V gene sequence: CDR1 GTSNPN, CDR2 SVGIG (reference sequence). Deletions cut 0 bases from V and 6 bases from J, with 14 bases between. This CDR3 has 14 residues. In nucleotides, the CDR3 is TGTGCCTGGAGTGTGAGGTGGCAGGGGAATGGCTACACCTTC. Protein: CAWSVRWQGNGYTF.

The CDR3 here is CASSPIPRGTFSYEQYF. In DNA form, the CDR3 reads TGCGCCAGCAGCCCTATTCCCCGGGGGACCTTCTCCTACGAGCAGTACTTC. The rearrangement links TRBV5-1 to TRBJ2-7, with a tentative D call TRBD2 (6 bases). Germline V gene sequence: CDR1 SGHRS, CDR2 YFSETQ. The length of the CDR3 is 17 residues. The ends were cut back, 4 bases at V and 0 bases at J, with 20 bases in the middle.

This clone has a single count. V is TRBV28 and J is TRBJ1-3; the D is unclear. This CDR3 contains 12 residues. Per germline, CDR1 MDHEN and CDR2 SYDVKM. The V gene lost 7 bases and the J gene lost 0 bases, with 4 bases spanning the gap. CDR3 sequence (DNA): TGTGCCAGCACAACCTCTGGAAACACCATATATTTT. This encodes CASTTSGNTIYF. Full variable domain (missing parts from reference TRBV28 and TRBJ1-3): DVKVTQSSRYLVKRTGEKVFLECVQDMDHENMFWYRQDPGLGLRLIYFSYDVKMKEKGDIPEGYSVSREKKERFSLILESASTNQTSMYLCASTTSGNTIYFGEGSWLTVV.